A selection of T cell receptor beta chains follows, all from one sample in a study of cytomegalovirus exposure and HLA in healthy donors. Sequencing was performed with immunoSEQ multiplex PCR; in TCRdb, only in-frame clones are kept and a portion is missing. The sample records about 120,000 clones, 63% being singletons. The sample consisted of PBMCs. The receptor set was obtained from a man in his forties in good health and CMV-seropositive. Each CDR3 is given with its conserved first and last residue. The order of the fields is D gene, J gene, V gene, clone size, CDR3 DNA, CDR3 protein. D genes are given only for firm matches. Rows give clone size only sometimes, using once, few, many, or a class for an expanded clone.

TRBD1	TRBJ1-2	TRBV6-5	-	TGTGCCAGCGGACCCACAGGGGGCAACTATGGCTACACCTTC	CASGPTGGNYGYTF
-	TRBJ2-5	TRBV6-5	-	TGTGCCACCATAGACAGGCGGCAAGAGACCCAGTACTTC	CATIDRRQETQYF
TRBD1	TRBJ1-4	TRBV28	once	TGTGCCAGCAGTTTCGTGGACAGGGCCGAAAAACTGTTTTTT	CASSFVDRAEKLFF
-	TRBJ1-3	TRBV6-5	few	TGTGCCAGCAGTTACGGGTGGGACTTCTCAGGAAACACCATATATTTT	CASSYGWDFSGNTIYF
-	TRBJ2-2	TRBV14	once	TGTGCCAGCAGCCAATTCAGGTCCTTGAACACCGGGGAGCTGTTTTTT	CASSQFRSLNTGELFF
-	TRBJ2-1	TRBV6-5	-	TGTGCCAGCAGTTACCGAGGGCAGGCCTACAATGAGCAGTTCTTC	CASSYRGQAYNEQFF
-	TRBJ2-7	TRBV7-9	-	TGTGCCAGCAGCGGGGCGTGGGGTGAGCAGTACTTC	CASSGAWGEQYF
-	TRBJ1-6	TRBV19	-	TGTGCCAGTATTTCTCCCCTCCACTTT	CASISPLHF
-	TRBJ1-2	TRBV18	-	TGTGCCAGCTCACCACGCGAGGGCAGTTACTATGGCTACACCTTC	CASSPREGSYYGYTF
TRBD2	TRBJ2-1	TRBV5-1	-	TGCGCCAGCAGGACTAGCGGGAAGGACAATGAGCAGTTCTTC	CASRTSGKDNEQFF
TRBD1	TRBJ2-7	TRBV18	-	TGTGCCAGCTCACCACCACAGGGGAGCTCCTACGAGCAGTACTTC	CASSPPQGSSYEQYF
TRBD1	TRBJ2-7	TRBV6-5	-	TGTGCCAGCAGTTACACGGACAGGGGGGGAACCTACGAGCAGTACTTC	CASSYTDRGGTYEQYF
TRBD2	TRBJ2-5	TRBV7-2	few	TGTGCCAGCAGCCCCAACGGGAGCGGGGCTCAAGAGACCCAGTACTTC	CASSPNGSGAQETQYF
-	TRBJ1-1	TRBV7-9	-	TGTGCCAGCAGGGCAGGGGTCACTGAAGCTTTCTTT	CASRAGVTEAFF
TRBD1	TRBJ2-1	TRBV9	-	TGTGCCAGCAGCGTATACGGGACAGGTGCCTACAATGAGCAGTTCTTC	CASSVYGTGAYNEQFF
TRBD2	TRBJ2-1	TRBV10-2	-	TGCGCCAGCACCTCCTCCGGGACTAGCGGTTACAATGAGCAGTTCTTC	CASTSSGTSGYNEQFF
TRBD2	TRBJ2-5	TRBV27	-	TGTGCCAGCAGTCCACGGGAGGGAGAGACCCAGTACTTC	CASSPREGETQYF
TRBD1	TRBJ1-1	TRBV5-4	few	TGTGCCAGCAGCCGGGACAGAAACACTGAAGCTTTCTTT	CASSRDRNTEAFF
TRBD1	TRBJ1-2	TRBV7-9	-	TGTGCCAGCAGCTCAACAGGGGCTGCCGGCTACACCTTC	CASSSTGAAGYTF
-	TRBJ1-3	TRBV7-2	-	TGTGCCAGCAGCTCCCTACGGGGAAACACCATATATTTT	CASSSLRGNTIYF
-	TRBJ1-2	TRBV6-5	-	TGTGCCAGCAGTTACTCGATAGGTGCAGGGCATGGCTACACCTTC	CASSYSIGAGHGYTF
TRBD1	TRBJ1-5	TRBV19	few	TGTGCCAGTAGCGGGACAGGAGGCAATCAGCCCCAGCATTTT	CASSGTGGNQPQHF
TRBD2	TRBJ2-1	TRBV5-1	-	TGCGCCAGCAGCTTGGATACTAGCGGGGGGGCGGGTGAGCAGTTCTTC	CASSLDTSGGAGEQFF
TRBD1	TRBJ2-7	TRBV27	-	TGTGCCAGCGCTGATACAGGGGCGCAGTGGCAGTACTTC	CASADTGAQWQYF
TRBD2	TRBJ2-7	TRBV9	-	TGTGCCAGCAGCGTAGGGCTAGCGGGGGGTCCGTACGAGCAGTACTTC	CASSVGLAGGPYEQYF
-	TRBJ2-2	TRBV7-9	-	TGTGCCAGCAGCCTACTAAACACCGGGGAGCTGTTTTTT	CASSLLNTGELFF
TRBD1	TRBJ1-3	TRBV7-9	-	TGTGCCAGCAGCCCTCGACAGGGGGCGACGGGAAACACCATATATTTT	CASSPRQGATGNTIYF
-	TRBJ1-5	TRBV27	-	TGTGCCAGCAGTTCAATAGGCAATCAGCCCCAGCATTTT	CASSSIGNQPQHF
-	TRBJ2-5	TRBV28	-	TGTGCCAGCAGTAAAGTCCAGGGTATAGAGACCCAGTACTTC	CASSKVQGIETQYF
TRBD1	TRBJ1-1	TRBV7-6	-	TGTGCCAGCAGCTCGGGACAGGGGATGAACACTGAAGCTTTCTTT	CASSSGQGMNTEAFF
TRBD1	TRBJ1-4	TRBV10-2	-	TGCGCCAGCAGTGAGTCTCAGACAGGGGCTAGAGAAAAACTGTTTTTT	CASSESQTGAREKLFF
-	TRBJ2-2	TRBV6-6	-	TGTGCCAGCAGCCCGGGACAGAACACCGGGGAGCTGTTTTTT	CASSPGQNTGELFF
-	TRBJ1-2	TRBV5-4	-	TGTGCCAGCAGCTTGGTACACACTTTGGAGTATGGCTACACCTTC	CASSLVHTLEYGYTF
-	TRBJ1-1	TRBV7-8	-	TGTGCCACCCTACCGGGACAAAGAAACACTGAAGCTTTCTTT	CATLPGQRNTEAFF
-	TRBJ1-5	TRBV2	-	TGTGCCAGCAGTGCTTTGCAGGGAAGAAATCAGCCCCAGCATTTT	CASSALQGRNQPQHF
-	TRBJ2-7	TRBV6-5	-	TGTGCCAGCAGAGAGGGACTGCTTAACGAGCAGTACTTC	CASREGLLNEQYF
-	TRBJ1-4	TRBV11-2	-	TGTGCCAGCAGCCCCGGGGGGCTTGGAGCAACTAATGAAAAACTGTTTTTT	CASSPGGLGATNEKLFF
-	TRBJ2-7	TRBV7-9	-	TGTGCCAGCCTGCCGGGCGGGGCGGCGGACGAGCAGTACTTC	CASLPGGAADEQYF
-	TRBJ1-2	TRBV7-2	-	TGTGCCAGCAGTTCAAGGGGGTATCTGGGCGTCTATGGCTACACCTTC	CASSSRGYLGVYGYTF
TRBD2	TRBJ2-3	TRBV6-5	-	TGTGCCAGCAGAACTAGCGGCACAGATACGCAGTATTTT	CASRTSGTDTQYF
TRBD1	TRBJ1-5	TRBV18	-	TGTGCCAGCTCACCGGGGACAGGGACTCAGCCCCAGCATTTT	CASSPGTGTQPQHF
-	TRBJ2-7	TRBV19	-	TGTGCCAGTAGTATCGGGACACCATCCTACGAGCAGTACTTC	CASSIGTPSYEQYF
-	TRBJ2-3	TRBV5-1	-	TGCGCCAGCAGCCCCCTCGGGACTCGAGATACGCAGTATTTT	CASSPLGTRDTQYF
TRBD1	TRBJ2-7	TRBV4-1	-	TGCGCCAGCAGCCACCCCGGGACAGGGGCCCTCCAGTACTTC	CASSHPGTGALQYF
TRBD1	TRBJ1-6	TRBV15	-	TGTGCCACCAGCAGAGATCGTGGGACAGGGTCTTGGCCCCTCCACTTT	CATSRDRGTGSWPLHF
TRBD1	TRBJ1-5	TRBV18	-	TGTGCCAGCTCACCGGGACAGGGGGCTCAGCCCCAGCATTTT	CASSPGQGAQPQHF
-	TRBJ2-1	TRBV6-4	many	TGTGCCAGCAGCGTCCTTATAGAGGACAGTCCCAATGAGCAGTTCTTC	CASSVLIEDSPNEQFF
-	TRBJ2-7	TRBV5-1	-	TGCGCCAGCAGCTTAGAGTACGAGCAGTACTTC	CASSLEYEQYF
-	TRBJ2-7	TRBV7-9	once	TGTGCCAGCAGCTTAGTGGGCGGGGTTCACGAGCAGTACTTC	CASSLVGGVHEQYF
-	TRBJ2-3	TRBV6-5	-	TGTGCCAGCAGTTATAACAGAGGGACAGATACGCAGTATTTT	CASSYNRGTDTQYF